The TCR beta chain described here comes from a study of response to subunit inactivated influenza vaccine. Study results and limitations: Each seasonal influenza vaccination recruits few new T cells, the authors suggested.

This clonotype was counted a few times. As yet, its antigen is unknown. MiXCR, applied by TCRdb to the RT-PCR reads, yields one record per CDR3 protein. Of 450,000 to 550,000 distinct CDR3 sequences in the sample, about 25% were seen once. This CDR3 has 16 residues. The germline V gene has CDR1 LGHDT and CDR2 YNNKEL (reference sequence). The germline V and J ends were trimmed by 4 bases and 1 base, with 15 bases remaining between them. The sequenced sample was CD4+ T cells sorted from PBMCs, obtained about 5 days after vaccination. The sequence came from a man aged 50-59 years who received an inactivated influenza vaccine. This rearrangement joins TRBV3-1 to TRBJ2-3, with D unclear. This CDR3 is CASSRWLDGGTDTQYF. In DNA, the CDR3 is TGTGCCAGCAGCCGATGGTTAGATGGGGGCACAGATACGCAGTATTTT.